Shown below are 26 T cell receptor beta chains from a single sample sequenced in a study of shared clonotypes between healthy human individuals (dated by TCRdb to 2020 to 2021). The library came from the immunoSEQ multiplex PCR assay. As stored in TCRdb, this immuneACCESS dataset retains in-frame rearrangements with V and J assigned. A fraction of the clones does not appear; measured against another copy, unresolved V genes explain less than half of the discrepancy, and the remainder lacks a known reason. Counted in this sample were about 1.5 million clones; approximately 98% of them appeared once. The top ten clones comprise about 0.42% of the sample. Sequenced material: naive CD4+ T cells sorted from blood. The intended sense of this specimen's cell subset or site label: CD45RA+ positively selected. The origin of the receptors is a man aged 30-40 years in good health.

The sample holds one count of this clone. The chain couples TRBV28 to TRBJ2-3; D is uncertain. V shed 6 bases and J shed 4 bases, with 20 bases lying between them. The CDR3 has 16 residues. Germline V gene data show CDR1 as MDHEN and CDR2 as SYDVKM. DNA for the CDR3: TGTGCCAGCAGGCCGATGACCGCCGCTCGTTCAGATACGCAGTATTTT. Its translation is CASRPMTAARSDTQYF. The variable domain in full, with the rest retrieved from reference TRBV28 and TRBJ2-3, is DVKVTQSSRYLVKRTGEKVFLECVQDMDHENMFWYRQDPGLGLRLIYFSYDVKMKEKGDIPEGYSVSREKKERFSLILESASTNQTSMYLCASRPMTAARSDTQYFGPGTRLTVL.

The chain recombines TRBV19 with TRBJ2-7, with a tentative D call TRBD2 (6 bases). Germline CDR1 and CDR2: LNHDA and SQIVND (reference sequence). V was pared by 1 base and J by 6 bases, with 16 bases between. The CDR3 loop spans 15 amino acids. Here the CDR3 reads CASSIGGRTTLEQYF. The CDR3, as DNA: TGTGCCAGTAGTATAGGTGGCCGGACTACCCTCGAGCAGTACTTC.

The chain uses TRBV19 and TRBJ2-1; D is possibly TRBD1 (6 bases). The CDR3 is made up of 15 amino acids. V shed 6 bases and J shed 0 bases, with 12 bases lying between them. From germline, CDR1 is LNHDA and CDR2 SQIVND (reference sequence). The CDR3 is CASRNRAGSYNEQFF. In nucleotides, the CDR3 is TGTGCCAGTAGGAACAGGGCGGGCTCCTACAATGAGCAGTTCTTC.

The chain has TRBV10-3 and TRBJ1-1, with TRBD1 matching 8 bases. The J segment lost 3 bases and the V segment lost 6 bases, leaving 6 bases of the junction unmatched. The germline gives CDR1 ENHRY, CDR2 SYGVKD. CDR3 length: 14 amino acids. This CDR3 reads CAIRQGAIDTEAFF. CDR3 nucleotides: TGTGCCATCAGGCAGGGGGCAATAGACACTGAAGCTTTCTTT.

This clone showed up just once. The chain joins TRBV7-9 to TRBJ2-1; 9 bases agree with TRBD1. CDR1 and CDR2 from the germline V gene are SEHNR and FQNEAQ (reference sequence). V lost 5 bases and J lost 3; bases outside the gene matches: 11. This CDR3 has 17 amino acids. CDR3 in amino acids: CASSPTRPTGGYNEQFF. DNA for the CDR3: TGTGCCAGCAGCCCGACAAGGCCGACAGGGGGCTACAATGAGCAGTTCTTC.

J is TRBJ1-1 and V is TRBV5-1, with D maybe TRBD1 (6 bases). Trimming took off 4 bases at V and 0 bases at J, with 10 bases between the two ends. CDR3 size: 14 residues. Germline CDR1 is SGHRS and CDR2 is YFSETQ. The CDR3 DNA sequence: TGCGCCAGCAGCGTGGGACACCTGAACACTGAAGCTTTCTTT. This sequence encodes CASSVGHLNTEAFF.

This clone showed up just once. This rearrangement joins TRBV7-2 to TRBJ2-7; TRBD2 might be the D (5 bases). V gave up 3 bases and J gave up 1 base, with 13 bases separating them. The CDR3 has 15 residues. CDR1 is SGHTA, CDR2 FQGNSA, per germline. CDR3 DNA sequence: TGTGCCAGCAGCTTTTTGTCAGAGGGTTCCTACGAGCAGTACTTC. Translation: CASSFLSEGSYEQYF. The entire variable domain, with the rest obtained from reference TRBV7-2 and TRBJ2-7, is as follows: GAGVSQSPSNKVTEKGKDVELRCDPISGHTALYWYRQSLGQGLEFLIYFQGNSAPDKSGLPSDRFSAERTGGSVSTLTIQRTQQEDSAVYLCASSFLSEGSYEQYFGPGTRLTVT.

J is TRBJ2-5 and V is TRBV9, with D tentatively TRBD1 (5 bases). The V end was cut by 0 bases, the J end by 1 base, with 10 bases between. Germline CDR1 and CDR2: SGDLS and YYNGEE. This CDR3 region has 15 residues. CDR3 nucleotide sequence: TGTGCCAGCAGCGTAGCTGGGGCAGCCCAAGAGACCCAGTACTTC. Its translation: CASSVAGAAQETQYF.

This clone was counted a single time. The gene calls are TRBV25-1 and TRBJ1-2; 8 bases agree with TRBD1. The length of the CDR3 is 14 residues. Germline CDR1 reads MGHDK; CDR2 reads SYGVNS. With V trimmed by 4 bases and J by 7 bases, 8 bases remained unmatched. DNA for the CDR3: TGTGCCAGCAGTGCCCGGACAGGGAAAGGTGGCTACACCTTC. Protein product: CASSARTGKGGYTF.

J is TRBJ2-1 and V is TRBV15; either TRBD1 or TRBD2 may supply D (5 bases each). The germline V gene has CDR1 LNHNV and CDR2 YYDKDF (reference sequence). There are 15 residues in the CDR3. With 4 bases removed from V and 4 bases from J, the gap between germline ends came to 14 bases. CDR3 loop: CATSKGKREYNEQFF. The CDR3 bases are TGTGCCACCAGCAAGGGGAAACGGGAATACAATGAGCAGTTCTTC.

This chain joins TRBV18 and TRBJ1-5; 10 nucleotides align to TRBD1. CDR3 length: 14 amino acids. Losses at the gene ends were 3 bases for V and 7 bases for J; bases not matched to a gene: 3. Germline loops: CDR1 KGHSH, CDR2 LQKENI. The CDR3 nucleotides are TGTGCCAGCTCACCCGGGACAGGGGAACAGCCCCAGCATTTT. This codes for CASSPGTGEQPQHF.

Here the CDR3 DNA reads TGTGCCAGCTCACTTACTAGCGGGAGTAGGCATGAGCAGTTCTTC. This gives the protein CASSLTSGSRHEQFF. The chain recombines TRBV18 with TRBJ2-1; 11 nucleotides match TRBD2. The CDR3 consists of 15 residues. Trimming took 4 bases from V and 8 from J; bases not matched to a gene: 7. The germline CDR1 and CDR2 sequences are KGHSH and LQKENI. Full variable domain (rest looked up from reference TRBV18 and TRBJ2-1): NAGVMQNPRHLVRRRGQEARLRCSPMKGHSHVYWYRQLPEEGLKFMVYLQKENIIDESGMPKERFSAEFPKEGPSILRIQQVVRGDSAAYFCASSLTSGSRHEQFFGPGTRLTVL.

The V gene is TRBV5-1, the J gene TRBJ2-7, with TRBD2 as a possible D gene (6 bases). CDR1 is SGHRS, CDR2 YFSETQ, per germline. With 5 bases removed from V and 2 bases from J, the gap between germline ends came to 17 bases. The CDR3 is 15 residues long. CDR3 protein: CASRQQGGSTYEQYF. CDR3 nucleotide sequence: TGCGCCAGCAGGCAGCAGGGAGGTTCGACCTACGAGCAGTACTTC. The complete variable domain, with remaining parts taken from reference TRBV5-1 and TRBJ2-7, reads KAGVTQTPRYLIKTRGQQVTLSCSPISGHRSVSWYQQTPGQGLQFLFEYFSETQRNKGNFPGRFSGRQFSNSRSEMNVSTLELGDSALYLCASRQQGGSTYEQYFGPGTRLTVT.

V and J are TRBV27 and TRBJ2-7; 7 nucleotides align to TRBD1. The germline gives CDR1 MNHEY, CDR2 SMNVEV (reference sequence). J lost 5 bases, V lost 6 bases, and 7 bases had no gene match. The length of the CDR3 is 13 residues. The CDR3 DNA reads TGTGCCAGCAGGGAGACAGGGCGAGACGAGCAGTACTTC. Translation: CASRETGRDEQYF.

The chain employs TRBV28 and TRBJ2-7; tentatively, D is TRBD1 (5 bases). Trimming removed 2 bases at V and 0 bases at J, with 23 bases between. The CDR3 totals 19 residues. Germline V gene data show CDR1 as MDHEN and CDR2 as SYDVKM. For the CDR3, the DNA is TGTGCCAGCAGTTTACTGTTGGAATTCGACAGACCTTTCTCCTACGAGCAGTACTTC. This gives the protein CASSLLLEFDRPFSYEQYF.

The chain is built from TRBV28 and TRBJ2-3; 13 nucleotides align to TRBD2. V gave up 2 bases and J gave up 0 bases; unmatched junction bases: 8. Germline-derived CDR1 and CDR2 are MDHEN and SYDVKM. The CDR3 sequence is 19 residues long. The CDR3 reads CASSLGPGTSGTSTDTQYF. The CDR3 DNA is TGTGCCAGCAGTTTAGGCCCCGGGACTAGCGGGACCAGCACAGATACGCAGTATTTT.

CDR3 in DNA: TGTGCCAGCAGCTCGGGGACTAGCGGGGGAGATACGCAGTATTTT. Its translation is CASSSGTSGGDTQYF. J is TRBJ2-3 and V is TRBV5-6, with TRBD2 matching over 14 bases. The CDR3 is 15 amino acids. V lost 3 bases and J lost 5; bases outside the gene matches: 2. Germline values: CDR1 SGHDT, CDR2 YYEEEE.

The chain carries TRBV11-2 and TRBJ2-3, with TRBD2 matching 14 bases. This CDR3 contains 18 residues. CDR1 and CDR2 from the germline V gene are SGHAT and FQNNGV. The trim removed 5 bases at V and 2 bases at J, leaving 9 bases unmatched. This CDR3 reads CASSRGLAGVGNTDTQYF. The CDR3 DNA reads TGTGCCAGCAGCCGGGGACTAGCGGGAGTTGGGAACACAGATACGCAGTATTTT.

V usage is TRBV5-6 and J usage is TRBJ2-5; 9 bases match TRBD1. After removal of 3 bases from V and 5 bases from J, the junction contained 11 bases not matched to a gene. The CDR3 runs 16 residues. Germline V CDR1 and CDR2: SGHDT, YYEEEE. CDR3 region: CASSSLGQGIAETQYF. CDR3 sequence (DNA): TGTGCCAGCAGCTCCTTAGGACAGGGGATTGCTGAGACCCAGTACTTC. Full variable domain (outside the CDR3, taken from reference TRBV5-6 and TRBJ2-5): DAGVTQSPTHLIKTRGQQVTLRCSPKSGHDTVSWYQQALGQGPQFIFQYYEEEERQRGNFPDRFSGHQFPNYSSELNVNALLLGDSALYLCASSSLGQGIAETQYFGPGTRLLVL.

The chain joins TRBV29-1 to TRBJ1-2; D not certain. Trimming left V 4 bases short and J 0 bases short, with 6 bases between. This CDR3 is built from 12 residues. Germline assignment: CDR1 SQVTM and CDR2 ANQGSEA. The CDR3 DNA sequence: TGCAGCGTTGCTGGAGCTAACTATGGCTACACCTTC. Amino acid sequence: CSVAGANYGYTF. The whole variable domain, filled in from reference TRBV29-1 and TRBJ1-2, reads SAVISQKPSRDICQRGTSLTIQCQVDSQVTMMFWYRQQPGQSLTLIATANQGSEATYESGFVIDKFPISRPNLTFSTLTVSNMSPEDSSIYLCSVAGANYGYTFGSGTRLTVV.

The chain uses TRBV6-1 and TRBJ2-6; D is tentatively TRBD1 or TRBD2 (5 bases each). Germline lookup yields CDR1 MNHNS and CDR2 SASEGT. V was shortened by 4 bases and J by 0 bases, with 7 bases between the two germline ends. The CDR3 runs to 15 residues. In nucleotides, the CDR3 is TGTGCCAGCAGTGTTGGGGGCTCTGGGGCCAACGTCCTGACTTTC. It is translated as CASSVGGSGANVLTF.

The V call is TRBV6-1, the J call TRBJ2-1, with D unclear. This CDR3 spans 13 amino acids. Per the germline V gene, CDR1 is MNHNS and CDR2 is SASEGT. V was pared by 10 bases and J by 8 bases, with 18 bases between. This CDR3 is CATCLQAAYEQFF. CDR3 coding DNA: TGTGCCACCTGCCTGCAGGCGGCTTATGAGCAGTTCTTC.

J is TRBJ1-2 and V is TRBV19; 9 positions match TRBD1. Looked up from germline, CDR1 is LNHDA and CDR2 is SQIVND (reference sequence). Unmatched junction bases numbered 7, after V lost 8 bases and J lost 3 bases. The CDR3 is made up of 14 amino acids. CDR3 sequence reads: CASGNRGRDYGYTF. The DNA for the CDR3 is TGTGCCAGTGGAAACAGGGGGCGCGACTATGGCTACACCTTC. The full variable domain, completed using reference TRBV19 and TRBJ1-2, is DGGITQSPKYLFRKEGQNVTLSCEQNLNHDAMYWYRQDPGQGLRLIYYSQIVNDFQKGDIAEGYSVSREKKESFPLTVTSAQKNPTAFYLCASGNRGRDYGYTFGSGTRLTVV.

J is TRBJ1-4 and V is TRBV5-6; possibly TRBD1 for D (6 bases). Trimming shortened V by 0 bases and J by 5 bases, and 11 bases separated the two germline ends. The CDR3 has 15 amino acids. Germline V gives CDR1 SGHDT, CDR2 YYEEEE. The CDR3 loop reads CASSLARQGNEKLFF. CDR3 in DNA: TGTGCCAGCAGCTTGGCCAGGCAGGGGAATGAAAAACTGTTTTTT.

This clone was recorded only once. One end of the junction is discordant with germline, which a read error may explain. The J gene is TRBJ2-5, the V gene TRBV6-1, with TRBD1 matching 8 bases. Germline V gene sequence: CDR1 MNHNS, CDR2 SASEGT. The CDR3 contains 17 residues. As DNA, the CDR3 is TGCGCCAGCAGTGAGCCTGTAACAGGGGGTAAGCAAGAGACCCAGTACTTC. Translating it yields CASSEPVTGGKQETQYF.

V usage is TRBV18 and J usage is TRBJ2-7, with D possibly being TRBD1 (7 bases). The CDR3 is made up of 14 amino acids. With 5 bases removed from V and 3 bases from J, the gap between germline ends came to 14 bases. The V gene's germline CDR1 is KGHSH and CDR2 LQKENI. In DNA, the CDR3 is TGTGCCAGCTCAGGAGGGGGCAAGGGCTACGAGCAGTACTTC. This translates into CASSGGGKGYEQYF. Looking up the rest from reference TRBV18 and TRBJ2-7 gives the full variable domain: NAGVMQNPRHLVRRRGQEARLRCSPMKGHSHVYWYRQLPEEGLKFMVYLQKENIIDESGMPKERFSAEFPKEGPSILRIQQVVRGDSAAYFCASSGGGKGYEQYFGPGTRLTVT.